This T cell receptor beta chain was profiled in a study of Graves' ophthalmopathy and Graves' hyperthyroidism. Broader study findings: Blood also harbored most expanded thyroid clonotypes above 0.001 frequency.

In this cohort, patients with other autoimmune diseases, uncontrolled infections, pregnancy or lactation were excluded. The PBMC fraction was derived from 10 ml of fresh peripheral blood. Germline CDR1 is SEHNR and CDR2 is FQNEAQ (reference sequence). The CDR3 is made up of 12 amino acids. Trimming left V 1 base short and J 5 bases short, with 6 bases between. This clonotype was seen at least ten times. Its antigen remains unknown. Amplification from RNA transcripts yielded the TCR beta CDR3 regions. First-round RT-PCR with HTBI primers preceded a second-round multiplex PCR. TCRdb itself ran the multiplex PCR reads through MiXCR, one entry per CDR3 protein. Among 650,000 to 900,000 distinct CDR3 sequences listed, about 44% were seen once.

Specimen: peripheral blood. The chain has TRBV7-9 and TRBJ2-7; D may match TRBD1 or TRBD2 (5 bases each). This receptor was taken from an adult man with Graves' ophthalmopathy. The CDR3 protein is CASSLVGDEQYF. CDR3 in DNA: TGTGCCAGCAGCTTAGTGGGGGACGAGCAGTACTTC.